This section outlines one TCR beta chain sequence together with its context. The antigen is undetermined. Profiled with immunoSEQ multiplex PCR; TCRdb holds only in-frame clones, not every one. The sample has approximately 61,000 clones; around 80% are singletons. The source of the sample is a study of T cell responses to AZD1222 COVID-19 vaccine. Whole-study results and caveats: With two AZD1222 doses given, Spike-specific TCR breadth and depth both rose. Unmutated regions of variants are reportedly targeted by nearly half of spike-specific TCRs.

The sequence derives from an adult who received the AZD1222 COVID-19 vaccine. The specimen was peripheral blood, collected 28 days after the second AZD1222 dose.

The CDR3 DNA reads as TGTGCCAGCAGTTACTCGCCGGGAAACCCCAATGAGCAGTTCTTC. This gives the protein CASSYSPGNPNEQFF. This chain uses TRBV6-5 with TRBJ2-1; maybe TRBD2 (5 bases). The CDR3 totals 15 residues. Per the germline V gene, CDR1 is MNHEY and CDR2 is SVGAGI. V shed 0 bases and J shed 6 bases, with 12 bases lying between them.